The 12 T cell receptor beta chains reported below all come from one sample, sequenced in a study of shared T cell receptors in the human thymus. Only in-frame clones appear in the TCRdb table, and some are missing; sequencing was by immunoSEQ multiplex PCR. This sample carries 720,000 or so clones, roughly 88% of them seen once, and the ten largest clones take approximately 0.01%. These data were likewise used in another study, on human thymus T cells.

Material: thymocytes. The receptors were gathered from a girl under three years old with a congenital heart defect.

CDR3 DNA sequence: TGCGCCAGCAGCTGGGCCCTAGACAGATTGAACACTGAAGCTTTCTTT. It codes for CASSWALDRLNTEAFF. The V and J genes are TRBV5-1 and TRBJ1-1; the D gene is possibly TRBD1 (5 bases). This CDR3 has 16 amino acids. The V gene lost 3 bases and the J gene lost 0 bases, with 15 bases spanning the gap. Germline V gene lookup returns CDR1 SGHRS and CDR2 YFSETQ.

The chain employs TRBV5-1 and TRBJ2-3; no clear D gene. CDR3 length: 13 residues. V lost 3 bases to trimming and J lost 2 bases, with 7 bases between them. The germline gives CDR1 SGHRS, CDR2 YFSETQ. This CDR3 is CASSSPNTDTQYF. DNA for the CDR3: TGCGCCAGCAGCTCCCCCAACACAGATACGCAGTATTTT.

The chain joins TRBV6-5 to TRBJ1-2, with 8 bases fitting TRBD1. The junction had 5 bases not matched to a gene; V was cut back by 2 bases and J by 3 bases. The CDR3 sequence is 15 residues long. Germline V gene lookup returns CDR1 MNHEY and CDR2 SVGAGI. The CDR3 loop reads CASSYGRGRDYGYTF. The CDR3, as DNA: TGTGCCAGCAGTTACGGCAGGGGGCGCGACTATGGCTACACCTTC.

The rearrangement joins TRBV29-1 to TRBJ1-3, with 10 bases lining up with TRBD1. V lost 0 bases to trimming and J lost 4 bases; unmatched junction nucleotides: 15. The CDR3 is made up of 19 amino acids. Germline CDR1 reads SQVTM; CDR2 reads ANQGSEA. The CDR3: CSVEDPGQGRWAGGNTIYF. For the CDR3, the DNA is TGCAGCGTTGAAGATCCGGGACAGGGGAGATGGGCTGGAGGAAACACCATATATTTT.

The chain uses TRBV7-9 and TRBJ2-5, with D perhaps matching TRBD2 (5 bases). Germline CDR1 SEHNR, CDR2 FQNEAQ (reference sequence). The V end was cut by 5 bases, the J end by 3 bases, with 13 bases between. The CDR3 contains 14 residues. CDR3 amino acids: CASSPKRTEETQYF. In DNA form, the CDR3 reads TGTGCCAGCAGCCCCAAGCGGACCGAAGAGACCCAGTACTTC.

The V and J genes are TRBV21-1 and TRBJ1-2; TRBD1, the table's D call, lacks a check against the DNA. TRBV21-1 is given as a pseudogene. The CDR3 extends over 15 amino acids. The chain's CDR3 is CASSKATGVHYGYTF. The CDR3 bases are TGTGCCAGCAGCAAAGCGACAGGGGTCCACTATGGCTACACCTTC.

The rearrangement links TRBV19 to TRBJ2-7; 7 bases map to TRBD1. CDR1 and CDR2 from the germline V gene are LNHDA and SQIVND (reference sequence). CDR3 length equals 15 residues. Losses at the gene ends were 3 bases for V and 3 bases for J; bases not matched to a gene: 8. The CDR3 nucleotides read TGTGCCAGTAGTATGCTCTCGACAGGGTTCTACGAGCAGTACTTC. Its protein is CASSMLSTGFYEQYF. The variable domain in full, with the rest retrieved from reference TRBV19 and TRBJ2-7, is DGGITQSPKYLFRKEGQNVTLSCEQNLNHDAMYWYRQDPGQGLRLIYYSQIVNDFQKGDIAEGYSVSREKKESFPLTVTSAQKNPTAFYLCASSMLSTGFYEQYFGPGTRLTVT.

The chain combines TRBV5-1 with TRBJ1-2; possible D gene TRBD1, 6 bases. The CDR3 consists of 14 residues. Trimming removed 4 bases from V and 4 bases from J, with 14 bases in between. Germline CDR1 SGHRS, CDR2 YFSETQ. The CDR3 is CASSENLGGYGYTF. DNA of the CDR3: TGCGCCAGCAGCGAAAATTTAGGGGGCTATGGCTACACCTTC.

The chain joins TRBV10-3 to TRBJ2-7, with TRBD1 matching 10 bases. CDR3 size: 19 residues. Losses at the gene ends were 4 bases for V and 2 bases for J; bases not matched to a gene: 17. Per the germline V gene, CDR1 is ENHRY and CDR2 is SYGVKD. CDR3 in amino acids: CAISVGVPPGTGVPYEQYF. Here the CDR3 DNA reads TGTGCCATCAGTGTCGGGGTCCCCCCCGGGACAGGGGTGCCCTACGAGCAGTACTTC.

This clone was counted a few times. The CDR3 loop reads CASSYSIRQDPYGYTF. Here the CDR3 DNA reads TGTGCCAGCAGTTACTCGATACGACAGGATCCCTATGGCTACACCTTC. The chain joins TRBV6-5 to TRBJ1-2, with a tentative D call TRBD1 (6 bases). V was pared by 0 bases and J by 4 bases, with 15 bases between. CDR3 length equals 16 residues. Germline V gene sequence: CDR1 MNHEY, CDR2 SVGAGI.

The rearrangement uses TRBV4-1 and TRBJ2-7; no clear D. The CDR3 contains 19 residues. In germline, CDR1 is MGHRA, CDR2 YSYEKL. V lost 1 base and J 0 bases, leaving 22 bases between the germline ends. CDR3 loop: CASSQVPQDKWQSSYEQYF. In DNA form, the CDR3 reads TGCGCCAGCAGCCAAGTGCCTCAAGATAAGTGGCAAAGCTCCTACGAGCAGTACTTC.

The chain links TRBV21-1 to TRBJ1-2; TRBD1, as called in the table, went unchecked against the DNA. TRBV21-1 represents a pseudogene. The CDR3 spans 13 residues. For the CDR3, the DNA is TGTGCCATCACAAGACAGGCCCCCTATGGCTACACCTTC. This translates into CAITRQAPYGYTF.